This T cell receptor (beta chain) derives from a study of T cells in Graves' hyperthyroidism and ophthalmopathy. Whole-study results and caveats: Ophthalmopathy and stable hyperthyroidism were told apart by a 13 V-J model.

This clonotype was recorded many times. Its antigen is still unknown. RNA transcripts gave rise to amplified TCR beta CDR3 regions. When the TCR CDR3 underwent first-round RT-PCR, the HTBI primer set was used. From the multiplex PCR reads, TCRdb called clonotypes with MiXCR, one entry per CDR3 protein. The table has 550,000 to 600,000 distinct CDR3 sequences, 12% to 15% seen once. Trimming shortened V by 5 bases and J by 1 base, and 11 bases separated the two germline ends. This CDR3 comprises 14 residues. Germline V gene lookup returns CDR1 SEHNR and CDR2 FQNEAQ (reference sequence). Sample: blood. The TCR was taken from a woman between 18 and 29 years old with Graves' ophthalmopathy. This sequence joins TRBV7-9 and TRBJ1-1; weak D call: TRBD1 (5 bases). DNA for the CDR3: TGTGCCAGCAGCCCGGGACTGGCGAACACTGAAGCTTTCTTT. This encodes CASSPGLANTEAFF.